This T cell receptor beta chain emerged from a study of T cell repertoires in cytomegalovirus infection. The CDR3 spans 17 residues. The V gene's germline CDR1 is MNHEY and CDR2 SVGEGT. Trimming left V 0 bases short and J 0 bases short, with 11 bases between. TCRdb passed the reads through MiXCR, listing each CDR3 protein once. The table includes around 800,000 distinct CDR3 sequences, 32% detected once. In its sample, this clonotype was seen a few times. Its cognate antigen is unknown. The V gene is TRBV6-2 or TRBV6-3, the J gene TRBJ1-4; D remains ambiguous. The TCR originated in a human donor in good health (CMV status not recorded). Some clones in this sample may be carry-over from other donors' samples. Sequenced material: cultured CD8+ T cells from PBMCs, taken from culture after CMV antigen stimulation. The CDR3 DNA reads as TGTGCCAGCAGTTACTCGATATGGGGAGCAACTAATGAAAAACTGTTTTTT. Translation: CASSYSIWGATNEKLFF.